The source of this T cell receptor (beta chain) is a study of shared clonotypes between healthy human individuals. Study-level background: In total, the donors were a couple of women and a few men aged 18 to 49. Study findings and constraints: Owing to a small donor count, the genetic and exposure-history diversity represented was limited. Compared with clonotypes that all four donors shared, non-shared clonotypes had lower generation probabilities.

About this clone itself: Its antigen is still unknown.

V dropped 10 bases and J dropped 1 base, with 12 bases sitting between them. The germline CDR1 and CDR2 sequences are MDHEN and SYDVKM. The length of the CDR3 is 13 residues. Measured with immunoSEQ multiplex PCR; TCRdb has only the in-frame clones, and not every one. The table has some 1 million clones, about 75% seen once. The V call is TRBV28, the J call TRBJ2-3; no clear D. The sequenced sample consisted of memory CD4+ T cells sorted from blood. Noted subset: CD45RA-negative fraction. The TCR sequence derives from a man between 18 and 29 years old in good health. The CDR3 DNA is TGTGCCACCTACGGGCAGGGCACAGATACGCAGTATTTT. This translates into CATYGQGTDTQYF.